The entry below describes one T cell receptor beta chain. Making TCR cDNA involved 5'RACE template switching, which added UMIs and a universal primer site. MiXCR was run by TCRdb on the 5' RACE reads, yielding one entry per CDR3 protein. Among some 400,000 distinct CDR3 sequences listed, around 6.4% were seen once. There are 16 residues in the CDR3. Between the trimmed V and J ends, which lost 2 bases and 4 bases, there was a span of 17 bases. Germline-derived CDR1 and CDR2 are SEHNR and FQNEAQ (reference sequence). This sample was taken from a study of T cells after yellow fever vaccination. The clonotype was recovered from a man aged 25 to 45 who received the YFV17D yellow fever vaccine. The chain joins TRBV7-9 to TRBJ1-2; D perhaps matches TRBD1 (6 bases). Sample: PBMCs, taken 5 days after the yellow fever booster vaccination. The CDR3 region is CASSLNQGQRVYGYTF. The CDR3 coding sequence is TGTGCCAGCAGCTTAAATCAAGGACAGAGAGTCTATGGCTACACCTTC.